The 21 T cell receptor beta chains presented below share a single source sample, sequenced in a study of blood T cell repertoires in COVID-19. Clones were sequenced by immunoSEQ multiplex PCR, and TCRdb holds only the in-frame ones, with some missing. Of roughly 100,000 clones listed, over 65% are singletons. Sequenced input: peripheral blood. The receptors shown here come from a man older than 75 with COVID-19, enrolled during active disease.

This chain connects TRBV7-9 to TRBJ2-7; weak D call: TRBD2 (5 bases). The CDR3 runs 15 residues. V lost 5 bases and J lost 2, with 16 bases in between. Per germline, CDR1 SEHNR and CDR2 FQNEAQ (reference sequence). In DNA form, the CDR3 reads TGTGCCAGCAGCCCCATAGTGACGGGAACCTACGAGCAGTACTTC. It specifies CASSPIVTGTYEQYF.

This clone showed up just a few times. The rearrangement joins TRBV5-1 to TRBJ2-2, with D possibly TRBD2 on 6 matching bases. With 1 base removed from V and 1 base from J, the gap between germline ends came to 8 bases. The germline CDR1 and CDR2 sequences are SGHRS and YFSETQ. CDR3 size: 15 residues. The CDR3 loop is CASSLSSGNTGELFF. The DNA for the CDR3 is TGCGCCAGCAGCTTGAGTAGCGGGAACACCGGGGAGCTGTTTTTT.

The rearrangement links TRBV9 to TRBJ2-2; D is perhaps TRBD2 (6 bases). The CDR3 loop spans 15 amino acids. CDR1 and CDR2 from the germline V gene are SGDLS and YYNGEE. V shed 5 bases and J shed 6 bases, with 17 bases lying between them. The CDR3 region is CASSLSGSWPGELFF. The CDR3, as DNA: TGTGCCAGCAGTCTTAGCGGCAGTTGGCCCGGGGAGCTGTTTTTT.

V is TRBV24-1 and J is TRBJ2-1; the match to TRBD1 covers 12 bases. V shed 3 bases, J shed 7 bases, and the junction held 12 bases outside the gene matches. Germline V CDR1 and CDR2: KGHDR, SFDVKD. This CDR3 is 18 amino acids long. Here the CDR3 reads CATSDDLYPGQGANEQFF. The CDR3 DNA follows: TGTGCCACCAGTGATGACTTATATCCGGGACAGGGGGCGAATGAGCAGTTCTTC.

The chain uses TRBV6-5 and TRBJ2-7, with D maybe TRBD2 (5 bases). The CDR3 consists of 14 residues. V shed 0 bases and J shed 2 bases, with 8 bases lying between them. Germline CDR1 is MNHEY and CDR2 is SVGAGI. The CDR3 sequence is CASSYSQTTYEQYF. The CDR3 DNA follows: TGTGCCAGCAGTTACTCGCAGACTACCTACGAGCAGTACTTC.

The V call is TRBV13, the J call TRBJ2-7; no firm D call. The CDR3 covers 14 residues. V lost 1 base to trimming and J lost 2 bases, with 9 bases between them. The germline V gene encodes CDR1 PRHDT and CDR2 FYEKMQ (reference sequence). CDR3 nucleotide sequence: TGTGCCAGCAGCTTAGTAAACTTCGCCTACGAGCAGTACTTC. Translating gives CASSLVNFAYEQYF.

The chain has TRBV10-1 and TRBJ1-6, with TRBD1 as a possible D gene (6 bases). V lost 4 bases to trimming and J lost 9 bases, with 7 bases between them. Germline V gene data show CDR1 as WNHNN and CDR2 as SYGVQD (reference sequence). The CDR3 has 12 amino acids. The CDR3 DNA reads TGCGCCAGCAGTGGAGGGGGTTCACCCCTCCACTTT. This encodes CASSGGGSPLHF.

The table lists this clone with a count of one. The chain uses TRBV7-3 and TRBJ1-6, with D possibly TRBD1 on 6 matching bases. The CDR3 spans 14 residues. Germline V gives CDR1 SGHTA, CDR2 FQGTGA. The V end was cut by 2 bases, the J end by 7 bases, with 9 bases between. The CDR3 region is CASSLGTSNSPLHF. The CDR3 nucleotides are TGTGCCAGCAGCTTAGGGACAAGCAATTCACCCCTCCACTTT.

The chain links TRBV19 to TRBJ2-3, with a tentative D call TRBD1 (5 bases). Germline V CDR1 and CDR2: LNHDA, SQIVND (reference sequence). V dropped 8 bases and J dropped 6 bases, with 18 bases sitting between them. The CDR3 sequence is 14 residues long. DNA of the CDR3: TGTGCCAGTGAAGACAGTCCCGACGGGGATACGCAGTATTTT. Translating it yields CASEDSPDGDTQYF.

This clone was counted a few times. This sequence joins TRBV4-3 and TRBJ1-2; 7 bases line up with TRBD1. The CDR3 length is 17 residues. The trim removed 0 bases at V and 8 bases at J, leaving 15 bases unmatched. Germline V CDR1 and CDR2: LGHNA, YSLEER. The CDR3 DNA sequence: TGCGCCAGCAGCCAAGATCGTTCGGGGACAGTGATCGGGGGCTACACCTTC. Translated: CASSQDRSGTVIGGYTF.

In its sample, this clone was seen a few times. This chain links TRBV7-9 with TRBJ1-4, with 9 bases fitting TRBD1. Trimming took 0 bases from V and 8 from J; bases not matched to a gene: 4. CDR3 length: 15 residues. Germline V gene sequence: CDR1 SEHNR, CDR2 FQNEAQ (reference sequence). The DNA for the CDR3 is TGTGCCAGCAGCTTAGCCCGGGACAGGGTGGAAAAACTGTTTTTT. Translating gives CASSLARDRVEKLFF.

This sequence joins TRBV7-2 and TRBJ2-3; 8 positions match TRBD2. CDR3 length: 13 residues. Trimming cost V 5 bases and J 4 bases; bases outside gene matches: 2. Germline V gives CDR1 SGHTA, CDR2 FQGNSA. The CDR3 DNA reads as TGTGCCAGCAGCACCGGGAGGGCAGATACGCAGTATTTT. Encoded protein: CASSTGRADTQYF.

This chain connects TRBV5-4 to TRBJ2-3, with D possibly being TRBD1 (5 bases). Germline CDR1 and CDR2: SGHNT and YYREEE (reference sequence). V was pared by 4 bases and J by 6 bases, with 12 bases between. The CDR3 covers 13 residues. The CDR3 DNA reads TGTGCCAGCAGCGGCGGACAAGGGGATACGCAGTATTTT. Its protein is CASSGGQGDTQYF.

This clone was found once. For the CDR3, the DNA is TGTGCCAGCAGGCCGAGGATTTTGGGCACTGAAGCTTTCTTT. Translation: CASRPRILGTEAFF. The J gene is TRBJ1-1, the V gene TRBV5-6; D unclear. This CDR3 contains 14 residues. CDR1 is SGHDT and CDR2 is YYEEEE in the germline V gene. V was shortened by 5 bases and J by 4 bases, with 15 bases between the two germline ends.

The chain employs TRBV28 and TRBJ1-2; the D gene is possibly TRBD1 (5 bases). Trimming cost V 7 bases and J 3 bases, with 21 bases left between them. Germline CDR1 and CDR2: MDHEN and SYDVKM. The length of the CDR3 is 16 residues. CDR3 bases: TGTGCCAGCACGTCCCAGGGCAGCCGAGGAGACTATGGCTACACCTTC. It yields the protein CASTSQGSRGDYGYTF.

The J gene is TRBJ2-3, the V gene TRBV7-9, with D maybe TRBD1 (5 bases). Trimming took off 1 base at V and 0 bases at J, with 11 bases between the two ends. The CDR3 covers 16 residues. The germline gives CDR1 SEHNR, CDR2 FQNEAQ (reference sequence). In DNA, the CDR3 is TGTGCCAGCAGCTTAGTGGGGCCATTCAGCACAGATACGCAGTATTTT. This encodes CASSLVGPFSTDTQYF.

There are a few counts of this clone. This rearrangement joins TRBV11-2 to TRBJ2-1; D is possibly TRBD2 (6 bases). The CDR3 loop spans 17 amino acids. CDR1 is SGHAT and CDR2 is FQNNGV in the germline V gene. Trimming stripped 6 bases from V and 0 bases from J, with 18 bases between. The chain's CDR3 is CASSPLGAGSSYNEQFF. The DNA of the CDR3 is TGTGCCAGCAGTCCCCTTGGTGCGGGAAGCTCCTACAATGAGCAGTTCTTC.

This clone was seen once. This chain's CDR3 is CASSLGAPITEAFF. As DNA, the CDR3 is TGTGCCAGCAGCTTGGGGGCCCCCATAACTGAAGCTTTCTTT. The chain employs TRBV7-3 and TRBJ1-1; TRBD1 is a possible D gene (6 bases). V was clipped by 3 bases and J by 5 bases, with 13 bases between them. Germline CDR1 reads SGHTA; CDR2 reads FQGTGA. The CDR3 sequence is 14 residues long.

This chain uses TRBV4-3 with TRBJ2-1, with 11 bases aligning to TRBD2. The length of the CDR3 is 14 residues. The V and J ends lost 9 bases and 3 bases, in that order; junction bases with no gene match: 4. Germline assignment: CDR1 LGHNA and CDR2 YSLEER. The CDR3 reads CASSGGAFYNEQFF. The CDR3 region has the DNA TGCGCCAGTAGCGGGGGGGCCTTCTACAATGAGCAGTTCTTC.

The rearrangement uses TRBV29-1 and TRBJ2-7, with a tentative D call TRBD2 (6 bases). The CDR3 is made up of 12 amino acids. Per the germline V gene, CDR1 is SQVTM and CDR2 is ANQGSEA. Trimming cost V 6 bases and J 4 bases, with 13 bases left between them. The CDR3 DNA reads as TGCAGCGTCCGCGGGGCTACTTACGAGCAGTACTTC. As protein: CSVRGATYEQYF.

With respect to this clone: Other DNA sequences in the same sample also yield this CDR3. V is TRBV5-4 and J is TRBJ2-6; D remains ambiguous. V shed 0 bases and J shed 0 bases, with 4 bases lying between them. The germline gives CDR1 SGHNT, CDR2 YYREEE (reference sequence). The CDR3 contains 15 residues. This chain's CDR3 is CASSLDGSGANVLTF. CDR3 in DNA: TGTGCCAGCAGCTTGGACGGCTCTGGGGCCAACGTCCTGACTTTC.